The 29 T cell receptor beta chains in this list originate from one sample, sequenced in a study of blood T cell repertoires in COVID-19. Measured with immunoSEQ multiplex PCR; TCRdb has only the in-frame clones, and not every one. The table includes 300,000 to 400,000 clones, around 90% detected once. Sequenced: PBMCs or T cells enriched from blood (not recorded which). Source of these receptors: a man aged 60 to 75 who had recovered from COVID-19.

This chain connects TRBV4-3 to TRBJ1-5, with a possible D match to TRBD1 (5 bases). The CDR3 covers 17 residues. In germline, CDR1 is LGHNA, CDR2 YSLEER. V lost 0 bases and J lost 6, with 18 bases in between. The CDR3, as DNA: TGCGCCAGCAGCCAAGATCTTGCACTTACAGGCGGTCAGCCCCAGCATTTT. It specifies CASSQDLALTGGQPQHF.

This chain joins TRBV6-5 and TRBJ1-3, with 8 bases identical to TRBD1. The germline V gene has CDR1 MNHEY and CDR2 SVGAGI. V lost 8 bases to trimming and J lost 4 bases; unmatched junction nucleotides: 7. The CDR3 covers 14 residues. The chain's CDR3 is CASGTTGDGNTIYF. DNA of the CDR3: TGTGCCAGCGGAACGACAGGGGACGGAAACACCATATATTTT.

V usage is TRBV5-1 and J usage is TRBJ1-2; 8 nucleotides line up with TRBD1. CDR3 length: 15 amino acids. Germline lookup yields CDR1 SGHRS and CDR2 YFSETQ. Trimming took 0 bases from V and 0 from J; bases not matched to a gene: 1. This CDR3 reads CASSLGQGTNYGYTF. The CDR3 DNA is TGCGCCAGCAGCTTGGGACAGGGGACTAACTATGGCTACACCTTC.

The gene calls are TRBV20-1 and TRBJ2-2, with D uncertain. Per the germline V gene, CDR1 is DFQATT and CDR2 is SNEGSKA (reference sequence). The CDR3 totals 10 residues. This chain's CDR3 is CTANTGELFF. The CDR3 region has the DNA TGCACCGCGAACACCGGGGAGCTGTTTTTT.

J is TRBJ2-3 and V is TRBV9; D might be TRBD1 (5 bases). V was pared by 0 bases and J by 0 bases, with 11 bases between. CDR3 size: 16 residues. Germline V gives CDR1 SGDLS, CDR2 YYNGEE. As DNA, the CDR3 is TGTGCCAGCAGCGTAGTGCAGGGCACTAGCACAGATACGCAGTATTTT. Amino acids: CASSVVQGTSTDTQYF.

This clone appeared a few times. V gene TRBV9 combines with J gene TRBJ2-7; 7 nucleotides line up with TRBD1. V was pared by 3 bases and J by 5 bases, with 8 bases of the junction left unmatched. The CDR3 totals 14 residues. CDR1 SGDLS and CDR2 YYNGEE come from the germline V gene. The CDR3 protein is CASSETGSGDEQYF. The DNA of the CDR3 is TGTGCCAGCAGCGAGACAGGGAGCGGCGACGAGCAGTACTTC.

The chain is built from TRBV30 and TRBJ1-1, with 8 bases matching TRBD1. Per germline, CDR1 GTSNPN and CDR2 SVGIG (reference sequence). The CDR3 length is 14 residues. Unmatched junction bases numbered 7, after V lost 0 bases and J lost 7 bases. The CDR3 here is CAWSVDRGPFEAFF. The CDR3 DNA reads TGTGCCTGGAGTGTTGACAGGGGCCCATTTGAAGCTTTCTTT.

The chain is built from TRBV27 and TRBJ1-5; TRBD1 aligns across 7 bases. Germline lookup yields CDR1 MNHEY and CDR2 SMNVEV (reference sequence). Trimming removed 5 bases from V and 5 bases from J; junction bases left unmatched: 9. The CDR3 is 15 residues long. This CDR3 reads CASSPPIQGDQPQHF. The CDR3 DNA reads TGTGCCAGCAGTCCCCCCATTCAGGGGGATCAGCCCCAGCATTTT.

The V call is TRBV18, the J call TRBJ2-2, with no clear D. Germline loops: CDR1 KGHSH, CDR2 LQKENI. V lost 6 bases and J 4 bases, leaving 18 bases between the germline ends. The CDR3 loop spans 16 amino acids. The CDR3 DNA is TGTGCCAGCTCCCCCGAAACCCAGACTCTCACCGGGGAGCTGTTTTTT. This sequence encodes CASSPETQTLTGELFF.

The gene calls are TRBV7-3 and TRBJ2-3; 7 bases line up with TRBD2. V dropped 5 bases and J dropped 4; count of bases not matched to a gene: 9. From germline, CDR1 is SGHTA and CDR2 FQGTGA. CDR3 size: 15 residues. CDR3 loop: CASSRGVSFSDTQYF. The CDR3 DNA reads as TGTGCCAGCAGCCGGGGGGTTAGTTTTTCAGATACGCAGTATTTT.

CDR3 sequence: CASSEAAGLNTEAFF. In DNA form, the CDR3 reads TGTGCCAGCAGTGAAGCGGCAGGCCTCAACACTGAAGCTTTCTTT. This sequence joins TRBV6-1 and TRBJ1-1; D is undetermined. Trimming cost V 0 bases and J 2 bases, with 10 bases left between them. Germline V gene lookup returns CDR1 MNHNS and CDR2 SASEGT. This CDR3 contains 15 residues.

The V call is TRBV11-2, the J call TRBJ2-1; no firm D call. CDR1 and CDR2 from the germline V gene are SGHAT and FQNNGV. Trimming left V 3 bases short and J 0 bases short, with 6 bases between. This CDR3 contains 14 residues. In DNA form, the CDR3 reads TGTGCCAGCAGCTTGGGCAGCTCCTACAATGAGCAGTTCTTC. Translation: CASSLGSSYNEQFF.

V is TRBV14 and J is TRBJ1-2; TRBD1 is a possible D gene (5 bases). The germline V and J ends were trimmed by 0 bases and 6 bases, with 14 bases remaining between them. The CDR3 totals 15 residues. Germline V CDR1 and CDR2: SGHDN, FVKESK. The chain's CDR3 is CASSQEKWTSDGYTF. The CDR3 nucleotides read TGTGCCAGCAGCCAAGAGAAATGGACAAGTGATGGCTACACCTTC. Looking up the rest from reference TRBV14 and TRBJ1-2 gives the full variable domain: EAGVTQFPSHSVIEKGQTVTLRCDPISGHDNLYWYRRVMGKEIKFLLHFVKESKQDESGMPNNRFLAERTGGTYSTLKVQPAELEDSGVYFCASSQEKWTSDGYTFGSGTRLTVV.

The chain joins TRBV28 to TRBJ1-5; TRBD1 aligns across 8 bases. This CDR3 comprises 14 residues. Germline CDR1 is MDHEN and CDR2 is SYDVKM. Losses at the gene ends were 9 bases for V and 7 bases for J; bases not matched to a gene: 11. CDR3 in DNA: TGTGCCAGTACACGGACAGGGACAGGCCAGCCCCAGCATTTT. This codes for CASTRTGTGQPQHF.

The CDR3 DNA sequence: TGTGCCAGCAGTTACTCGCTACGCGGGGCCAACGTCCTGACTTTC. Its protein is CASSYSLRGANVLTF. The rearrangement links TRBV6-5 to TRBJ2-6; no reliable D call. The CDR3 contains 15 residues. Looked up from germline, CDR1 is MNHEY and CDR2 is SVGAGI. Trimming left V 0 bases short and J 4 bases short, with 7 bases between.

V is TRBV5-1 and J is TRBJ2-3, with 9 bases identical to TRBD1. CDR1 is SGHRS, CDR2 YFSETQ, per germline. The CDR3 has 15 amino acids. The V segment lost 4 bases and the J segment 3 bases; nucleotides outside the gene matches: 6. The CDR3 nucleotides are TGCGCCAGCAGCATACCGGGACAGGGAACAGATACGCAGTATTTT. As protein: CASSIPGQGTDTQYF.

The chain employs TRBV4-1 and TRBJ2-1, with a weak D call TRBD2 (6 bases). The CDR3 is 15 residues long. CDR1 is MGHRA, CDR2 YSYEKL, per germline. V lost 1 base and J 10 bases, leaving 17 bases between the germline ends. In DNA form, the CDR3 reads TGCGCCAGCAGCCAAGGGGACCGGGACTCTGAAGAGCAGTTCTTC. This codes for CASSQGDRDSEEQFF.

J is TRBJ1-2 and V is TRBV19, with 7 bases that match TRBD1. Germline V CDR1 and CDR2: LNHDA, SQIVND (reference sequence). Trimming at V came to 4 bases and at J to 7 bases, leaving 6 bases not matched to a gene. The CDR3 loop spans 13 amino acids. CDR3 coding DNA: TGTGCCAGTAGTACCGACAGGGCGGGTGGCTACACCTTC. Translation: CASSTDRAGGYTF.

The chain carries TRBV10-3 and TRBJ2-7; D is unclear. Germline CDR1 ENHRY, CDR2 SYGVKD. This CDR3 has 13 amino acids. V was trimmed by 6 bases and J by 3 bases, leaving 12 bases between them. The CDR3 region is CAISHPASYEQYF. CDR3 nucleotides: TGTGCCATCAGCCACCCCGCTAGCTACGAGCAGTACTTC.

This sequence joins TRBV24-1 and TRBJ2-6; TRBD2 matches 9 bases. The CDR3 length is 18 residues. J lost 3 bases, V lost 1 base, and 6 bases had no gene match. Germline CDR1 is KGHDR and CDR2 is SFDVKD. CDR3 in amino acids: CATSDFPGLASGANVLTF. CDR3 coding DNA: TGTGCCACCAGTGATTTCCCTGGACTAGCGAGTGGGGCCAACGTCCTGACTTTC.

The rearrangement joins TRBV2 to TRBJ2-7; TRBD2 matches at 9 bases. The CDR3 runs to 13 residues. J gave up 6 bases and V 7 bases, and 7 bases lay outside the gene matches. The V gene's germline CDR1 is SNHLY and CDR2 FYNNEI. The CDR3, as DNA: TGTGCCAGCACGGGACTAGCAGGTTTCGAGCAGTACTTC. Its protein product is CASTGLAGFEQYF.

The chain combines TRBV5-1 with TRBJ1-1, with D perhaps matching TRBD1 (5 bases). The CDR3 runs 16 residues. CDR1 and CDR2 from the germline V gene are SGHRS and YFSETQ. V lost 3 bases and J 7 bases, leaving 22 bases between the germline ends. The CDR3 region has the DNA TGCGCCAGCAGCTCCGCGGGCGGCGGAGGGGTGGGTGAAGCTTTCTTT. Its protein is CASSSAGGGGVGEAFF.

The V and J genes are TRBV3-1 (or the pseudogene TRBV3-2) and TRBJ2-2; 9 bases map to TRBD2. V trimming: 0 bases; J trimming: 7 bases; junction bases outside the gene matches: 9. The CDR3 is 17 residues long. CDR1 and CDR2 (germline): LGHDT, YNNKEL (reference sequence). CDR3 region: CASSQESLAGTGGELFF. Written as DNA, the CDR3 is TGTGCCAGCAGCCAAGAGAGTCTAGCGGGAACTGGCGGGGAGCTGTTTTTT.

This clone was picked up a small number of times. The J gene is TRBJ1-5, the V gene TRBV28; D call uncertain. With 7 bases removed from V and 7 bases from J, the gap between germline ends came to 14 bases. This CDR3 is built from 13 residues. Germline V gene data show CDR1 as MDHEN and CDR2 as SYDVKM. The CDR3 protein is CASTGSGTQPQHF. The DNA of the CDR3 is TGTGCCAGCACTGGGTCGGGTACGCAGCCCCAGCATTTT.

The genes are TRBV9 and TRBJ2-1; D unresolved. The CDR3 covers 13 residues. Per germline, CDR1 SGDLS and CDR2 YYNGEE. The ends were cut back, 0 bases at V and 6 bases at J, with 7 bases in the middle. The CDR3 reads CASSVEALNEQFF. CDR3 DNA: TGTGCCAGCAGCGTAGAAGCCCTCAATGAGCAGTTCTTC. Complete variable domain (other parts from reference TRBV9 and TRBJ2-1): DSGVTQTPKHLITATGQRVTLRCSPRSGDLSVYWYQQSLDQGLQFLIQYYNGEERAKGNILERFSAQQFPDLHSELNLSSLELGDSALYFCASSVEALNEQFFGPGTRLTVL.

This chain joins TRBV11-2 and TRBJ1-6; D gene unclear. Trimming left V 1 base short and J 10 bases short, with 8 bases between. Germline V gene data show CDR1 as SGHAT and CDR2 as FQNNGV. The CDR3 has 13 amino acids. The CDR3 here is CASSLGVESPLHF. In DNA form, the CDR3 reads TGTGCCAGCAGCTTAGGGGTGGAGTCACCCCTCCACTTT.

The chain has TRBV7-2 and TRBJ2-2, with 10 bases fitting TRBD2. This CDR3 contains 17 residues. V was clipped by 5 bases and J by 6 bases; unmatched bases: 12. The germline V gene encodes CDR1 SGHTA and CDR2 FQGNSA. In nucleotides, the CDR3 is TGTGCCAGCAGCCTCCAACCCAGCGGGAGGGTCCCCGGGGAGCTGTTTTTT. Translated: CASSLQPSGRVPGELFF. Drawing the rest from reference TRBV7-2 and TRBJ2-2, the complete variable domain is GAGVSQSPSNKVTEKGKDVELRCDPISGHTALYWYRQSLGQGLEFLIYFQGNSAPDKSGLPSDRFSAERTGGSVSTLTIQRTQQEDSAVYLCASSLQPSGRVPGELFFGEGSRLTVL.

The J gene is TRBJ1-2, the V gene TRBV6-5; D might be TRBD1 (5 bases). Trimming shortened V by 0 bases and J by 7 bases, and 15 bases separated the two germline ends. Germline values: CDR1 MNHEY, CDR2 SVGAGI. This CDR3 region has 15 residues. CDR3 in DNA: TGTGCCAGCAGTTACTCGAATCCCCCAGGGTTTGGCTACACCTTC. This codes for CASSYSNPPGFGYTF.

CDR3 loop: CASSLSQEGLSPLHF. In nucleotides, the CDR3 is TGTGCCAGCAGCTTGTCTCAGGAAGGCCTTTCACCCCTCCACTTT. V gene TRBV5-4 combines with J gene TRBJ1-6; D not certain. Trimming pared 1 base from V and 9 bases from J, leaving 14 bases between. This CDR3 is built from 15 residues. Germline V CDR1 and CDR2: SGHNT, YYREEE (reference sequence).